This entry is about one T cell receptor beta chain. The CDR3 is made up of 13 amino acids. Trimming stripped 3 bases from V and 14 bases from J, with 18 bases between. CDR1 is SEHNR and CDR2 is FQNEAQ in the germline V gene (reference sequence). This specimen belongs to a study of blood T cell repertoires in COVID-19. Here immunoSEQ multiplex PCR was the method, and the copy in TCRdb shows in-frame clones only, minus some. This sample yields tens of thousands of clones, of which around 80% are seen a single time; 12% belongs to the top ten. The genes are TRBV7-9 and TRBJ2-3; weak D call: TRBD1 (7 bases). This clonotype originated in a human donor in a cohort sampled during active COVID-19. Sequencing input: peripheral blood. The CDR3 loop is CASSFSPGTAGYF. The CDR3 coding sequence is TGTGCCAGCAGCTTCTCCCCCGGGACAGCGGGGTATTTT.